The clone carrying this T cell receptor beta chain showed up just once. The data were obtained in a study of T cells in Graves' hyperthyroidism and ophthalmopathy. Study-wide context: Staff took peripheral blood when the initial diagnosis was made, before any treatment began.

V trimming: 5 bases; J trimming: 2 bases; junction bases outside the gene matches: 15. This CDR3 spans 17 amino acids. Germline CDR1 reads DFQATT; CDR2 reads SNEGSKA (reference sequence). Amplification of TCR beta CDR3 regions was performed using RNA transcripts as template. Initially, a first-round RT-PCR of the TCR CDR3 employed the HTBI primer set. MiXCR, run by TCRdb on the multiplex PCR reads, gives a single entry per CDR3 protein. Of approximately 690,000 distinct CDR3 sequences in the sample, around 21% were seen once. Material for sequencing was blood. V gene TRBV20-1 combines with J gene TRBJ2-1, with 7 bases that match TRBD2. The TCR sequence derives from a man aged 25-40 years with Graves' ophthalmopathy. CDR3 DNA sequence: TGCAGTGCTCTCGCGGCTAGCGGAACACCCACCTACAATGAGCAGTTCTTC. It yields the protein CSALAASGTPTYNEQFF.